The following is a T cell receptor (beta chain) sequence with its context. Its antigen remains unidentified. These data originate in a study of metastatic and nonmetastatic thyroid tumors. Study context: Thyroid patients, malignant and benign, had repertoires compared across blood and tumor or nodule tissue. The study's findings and limits: Reportedly, malignant thyroid tumors had significantly higher TCR beta diversity than benign nodules, in blood and tumor.

The CDR3 covers 13 residues. CDR1 is WNHNN, CDR2 SYGVQD, per germline (reference sequence). Trimming took off 6 bases at V and 3 bases at J, with 11 bases between the two ends. Until they underwent thyroid surgery, no patient had received any treatment. In the original analysis: To classify distant metastasis in papillary thyroid cancer, a model was built from CDR3 differences across clinicopathological groups. With MiXCR, TCRdb called clones anew from the PCR reads. What appears here as the V and J calls and clone size reflects TCRdb's work, not the paper's. The table includes around 50,000 clones, 25% to 35% detected once.

The source material was blood. This sequence originates from a female donor with papillary thyroid cancer or a benign thyroid nodule (not recorded which). Some clones in this sample may be carry-over from other donors' samples. The chain joins TRBV10-1 to TRBJ1-1, with unresolved D. CDR3 sequence reads: CASSLGSYTEAFF. The CDR3 DNA is TGCGCCAGCAGCCTGGGTAGTTACACTGAAGCTTTCTTT.